This T cell receptor beta chain came from a study of PD-1 blockade in classical Hodgkin lymphoma. Generated by immunoSEQ multiplex PCR, the TCRdb table keeps only in-frame clones and is missing some. Of 45,000 to 65,000 clones in the sample, 73% were seen once. Germline-derived CDR1 and CDR2 are LGHNA and YSLEER. CDR3 length: 15 residues. After removal of 0 bases from V and 9 bases from J, the junction contained 5 bases not matched to a gene. All trial patients relapsed after autologous stem cell transplantation. The sequenced sample was peripheral blood mononuclear cells (PBMCs), obtained before the second cycle of nivolumab. This sequence joins TRBV4-3 and TRBJ2-1; 10 bases fit TRBD2. The source is a human donor with classical Hodgkin lymphoma. CDR3 coding DNA: TGCGCCAGCAGCCAAGATACCCGGACTAGCGGTGAGCAGTTCTTC. Residues: CASSQDTRTSGEQFF.